The 31 T cell receptor beta chains below were found in one sample sequenced in a study of blood T cell repertoires in COVID-19. Some clones are missing from TCRdb's copy, which holds only in-frame ones; the method was immunoSEQ multiplex PCR. The profile covers approximately 130,000 clones, with 85% appearing a single time and about 3.8% taken by the ten largest. Input material: peripheral blood. All receptors come from a man between 60 and 75 years old with acute or convalescent COVID-19.

V usage is TRBV12-3 or TRBV12-4 and J usage is TRBJ2-7, with TRBD1 as a possible D gene (6 bases). This CDR3 has 13 amino acids. V lost 6 bases to trimming and J lost 3 bases, with 12 bases between them. The CDR3 DNA sequence: TGTGCCAGCAGATCCGGGACAAGCTACGAGCAGTACTTC. This sequence encodes CASRSGTSYEQYF.

The V and J genes are TRBV27 and TRBJ1-5; D possibly corresponds to TRBD1 (5 bases). This CDR3 has 14 amino acids. Germline-derived CDR1 and CDR2 are MNHEY and SMNVEV (reference sequence). Trimming pared 6 bases from V and 0 bases from J, leaving 9 bases between. The CDR3 region has the DNA TGTGCCAGCAGCGCCGGGGGTAGCAATCAGCCCCAGCATTTT. The encoded protein is CASSAGGSNQPQHF.

The chain joins TRBV6-5 to TRBJ2-2; maybe TRBD1 (5 bases). Germline V gene data show CDR1 as MNHEY and CDR2 as SVGAGI. The CDR3 loop spans 14 amino acids. Trimming took off 2 bases at V and 8 bases at J, with 12 bases between the two ends. The CDR3 bases are TGTGCCAGCAGTTACCGGCAGGGTGGTGGGGAGCTGTTTTTT. Encoded protein: CASSYRQGGGELFF.

V is TRBV14 and J is TRBJ2-3; D gene ambiguous. CDR1 and CDR2 from the germline V gene are SGHDN and FVKESK. The CDR3 contains 16 residues. V was clipped by 0 bases and J by 12 bases, with 22 bases between them. DNA of the CDR3: TGTGCCAGCAGCCAAGATGGAGAGGCAGCACCACGTCCCCAGTATTTT. Its protein is CASSQDGEAAPRPQYF. Complete variable domain (other parts from reference TRBV14 and TRBJ2-3): EAGVTQFPSHSVIEKGQTVTLRCDPISGHDNLYWYRRVMGKEIKFLLHFVKESKQDESGMPNNRFLAERTGGTYSTLKVQPAELEDSGVYFCASSQDGEAAPRPQYFGPGTRLTVL.

The rearrangement links TRBV11-3 to TRBJ2-2; D uncertain. CDR1 is SGHNT and CDR2 is YENEEA in the germline V gene. CDR3 length equals 15 residues. V shed 5 bases and J shed 2 bases, with 12 bases lying between them. The CDR3 protein is CASSPRRSNTGELFF. The CDR3 DNA is TGTGCCAGCAGCCCCCGACGGAGTAACACCGGGGAGCTGTTTTTT.

The chain recombines TRBV9 with TRBJ2-1, with 13 bases identical to TRBD2. V was pared by 3 bases and J by 7 bases, with 7 bases of the junction left unmatched. Per germline, CDR1 SGDLS and CDR2 YYNGEE. The length of the CDR3 is 16 residues. The CDR3 nucleotides are TGTGCCAGCAGCGCGGTAGGGACTAGCGGGGTGAATGAGCAGTTCTTC. Translated, it gives CASSAVGTSGVNEQFF.

This sequence joins TRBV9 and TRBJ2-7; maybe TRBD1 (5 bases). The V and J ends lost 3 bases and 3 bases respectively, with 13 bases between them. This CDR3 region has 14 residues. Germline CDR1 reads SGDLS; CDR2 reads YYNGEE. This CDR3 reads CASSGDPGYYEQYF. Written as DNA, the CDR3 is TGTGCCAGCAGCGGAGACCCAGGGTACTACGAGCAGTACTTC.

This clone was observed once. The chain combines TRBV5-1 with TRBJ1-4; TRBD1 might be the D (5 bases). The length of the CDR3 is 14 residues. The germline V and J ends were trimmed by 4 bases and 8 bases, with 15 bases remaining between them. The germline V gene encodes CDR1 SGHRS and CDR2 YFSETQ. This chain's CDR3 is CASSQGEGREKLFF. For the CDR3, the DNA is TGCGCCAGCAGCCAAGGGGAGGGGAGAGAAAAACTGTTTTTT.

The CDR3: CLSRAYNEQFF. CDR3 coding DNA: TGTCTCTCGAGGGCCTACAATGAGCAGTTCTTC. V and J are TRBV18 and TRBJ2-1; TRBD2 is a possible D gene (5 bases). This CDR3 contains 11 residues. Germline V CDR1 and CDR2: KGHSH, LQKENI.

The chain is built from TRBV5-6 and TRBJ2-2; D is undetermined. Germline CDR1 SGHDT, CDR2 YYEEEE. Trimming pared 2 bases from V and 4 bases from J, leaving 12 bases between. The length of the CDR3 is 15 residues. The CDR3 protein is CASSFGQVGTGELFF. The CDR3 DNA reads as TGTGCCAGCAGCTTTGGCCAGGTTGGCACCGGGGAGCTGTTTTTT.

The chain has TRBV15 and TRBJ2-1; 8 bases agree with TRBD2. The CDR3 extends over 16 amino acids. Germline V gene sequence: CDR1 LNHNV, CDR2 YYDKDF (reference sequence). The V gene end was trimmed by 0 bases and the J gene end by 7 bases; junction bases not matched to a gene: 8. The CDR3 spells CATSRDRGSGSNEQFF. CDR3 coding DNA: TGTGCCACCAGCAGAGATAGAGGGAGCGGGAGTAATGAGCAGTTCTTC.

The chain joins TRBV3-1 (or the pseudogene TRBV3-2) to TRBJ1-4; 8 bases agree with TRBD1. CDR1 LGHDT and CDR2 YNNKEL come from the germline V gene (reference sequence). V was clipped by 4 bases and J by 6 bases; unmatched bases: 4. The CDR3 spans 14 residues. CDR3 in DNA: TGTGCCAGCAGCCCGGGCAGGGGGCATGAAAAACTGTTTTTT. Translation gives CASSPGRGHEKLFF.

This clone occurred once. The genes are TRBV4-3 and TRBJ2-2; 12 nucleotides agree with TRBD2. The V gene end was trimmed by 0 bases and the J gene end by 7 bases; junction bases not matched to a gene: 6. Germline V CDR1 and CDR2: LGHNA, YSLEER. This CDR3 has 17 amino acids. CDR3 in amino acids: CASSQDRLAGAIGELFF. The CDR3 bases are TGCGCCAGCAGCCAAGACCGACTAGCGGGAGCAATCGGGGAGCTGTTTTTT.

The J gene is TRBJ2-7, the V gene TRBV7-9, with TRBD1 identical over 9 bases. Germline V gene lookup returns CDR1 SEHNR and CDR2 FQNEAQ (reference sequence). V was clipped by 6 bases and J by 5 bases; unmatched bases: 11. The CDR3 spans 15 residues. DNA for the CDR3: TGTGCCAGCAGAACAGCCGGGACAGGGTACCACGAGCAGTACTTC. It is translated as CASRTAGTGYHEQYF. The full variable domain, in which reference TRBV7-9 and TRBJ2-7 provide the parts outside the CDR3, is DTGVSQNPRHKITKRGQNVTFRCDPISEHNRLYWYRQTLGQGPEFLTYFQNEAQLEKSRLLSDRFSAERPKGSFSTLEIQRTEQGDSAMYLCASRTAGTGYHEQYFGPGTRLTVT.

V and J are TRBV3-1 (or the pseudogene TRBV3-2) and TRBJ2-7; TRBD2 matches at 7 bases. The junction had 0 bases not matched to a gene; V was cut back by 3 bases and J by 7 bases. This CDR3 has 11 residues. Germline V gene lookup returns CDR1 LGHDT and CDR2 YNNKEL (reference sequence). DNA for the CDR3: TGTGCCAGCAGCCAGGGAGGGGAGCAGTACTTC. Translated, it gives CASSQGGEQYF.

The chain recombines TRBV5-1 with TRBJ1-5, with D unresolved. Germline V gene data show CDR1 as SGHRS and CDR2 as YFSETQ. V lost 0 bases, J lost 9 bases, and 7 bases lay in between. CDR3 size: 12 residues. Here the CDR3 reads CASSLDEGPQHF. The CDR3 DNA sequence: TGCGCCAGCAGCTTGGATGAGGGGCCCCAGCATTTT.

The V and J genes are TRBV5-1 and TRBJ2-1, with TRBD2 identical over 9 bases. Per germline, CDR1 SGHRS and CDR2 YFSETQ. V was pared by 0 bases and J by 14 bases, with 12 bases of the junction left unmatched. CDR3 size: 15 residues. The CDR3 DNA reads as TGCGCCAGCAGCTTGGAGGGACTAGCTGGCTCTTCGGAGTTCTTC. This encodes CASSLEGLAGSSEFF.

This clone was seen ten or more times. The chain has TRBV25-1 and TRBJ1-2; D is unclear. Trimming shortened V by 0 bases and J by 4 bases, and 12 bases separated the two germline ends. The CDR3 is 15 amino acids. Germline assignment: CDR1 MGHDK and CDR2 SYGVNS. The CDR3 here is CASSEYPETVYGYTF. The DNA of the CDR3 is TGTGCCAGCAGTGAATATCCGGAGACGGTCTATGGCTACACCTTC.

The chain recombines TRBV18 with TRBJ2-3, with D tentatively TRBD2 (6 bases). The ends were cut back, 4 bases at V and 1 base at J, with 9 bases in the middle. Germline V CDR1 and CDR2: KGHSH, LQKENI. CDR3 length equals 14 residues. For the CDR3, the DNA is TGTGCCAGCTCACTATTAGCGGGCACAGATACGCAGTATTTT. Its translation: CASSLLAGTDTQYF.

CDR3 nucleotide sequence: TGTGCCAGCAGGGGACAGCAAGAGACCCAGTACTTC. This encodes CASRGQQETQYF. The V and J genes are TRBV6-5 and TRBJ2-5, with TRBD1 identical over 7 bases. The CDR3 is made up of 12 amino acids. The junction had 0 bases not matched to a gene; V was cut back by 6 bases and J by 2 bases. Germline V CDR1 and CDR2: MNHEY, SVGAGI.

V and J are TRBV19 and TRBJ2-3; the D is unclear. Germline assignment: CDR1 LNHDA and CDR2 SQIVND (reference sequence). The CDR3 loop spans 15 amino acids. Trimming removed 3 bases from V and 0 bases from J, with 10 bases in between. CDR3 sequence (DNA): TGTGCCAGTAGTATCCGCGGCGTTAGCACAGATACGCAGTATTTT. Translating it yields CASSIRGVSTDTQYF. The full variable domain, with the rest looked up from reference TRBV19 and TRBJ2-3, is DGGITQSPKYLFRKEGQNVTLSCEQNLNHDAMYWYRQDPGQGLRLIYYSQIVNDFQKGDIAEGYSVSREKKESFPLTVTSAQKNPTAFYLCASSIRGVSTDTQYFGPGTRLTVL.

The chain uses TRBV30 and TRBJ2-1, with 12 bases that match TRBD2. Trimming cost V 2 bases and J 3 bases; bases outside gene matches: 2. CDR3 length equals 15 residues. From germline, CDR1 is GTSNPN and CDR2 SVGIG (reference sequence). The CDR3 DNA sequence: TGTGCCTGGAGTCGGACTAGCGGGAACTACAATGAGCAGTTCTTC. Translating gives CAWSRTSGNYNEQFF.

Only a few counts were recorded for this clone. The chain has TRBV11-2 and TRBJ1-4; TRBD1 aligns across 7 bases. Germline V gene lookup returns CDR1 SGHAT and CDR2 FQNNGV. The J segment lost 3 bases and the V segment lost 4 bases, leaving 5 bases of the junction unmatched. The CDR3 is made up of 15 amino acids. CDR3 amino acids: CASSSGGQPNEKLFF. CDR3 DNA: TGTGCCAGCAGCTCTGGGGGACAGCCTAATGAAAAACTGTTTTTT. Filled out from reference TRBV11-2 and TRBJ1-4, the complete variable domain reads EAGVAQSPRYKIIEKRQSVAFWCNPISGHATLYWYQQILGQGPKLLIQFQNNGVVDDSQLPKDRFSAERLKGVDSTLKIQPAKLEDSAVYLCASSSGGQPNEKLFFGSGTQLSVL.

The chain links TRBV5-5 to TRBJ1-5; TRBD1 might be the D (5 bases). V was cut by 1 base and J by 7 bases, with 12 bases left in between. The CDR3 is 14 residues long. CDR1 and CDR2 (germline): SGHKS, YYEKEE (reference sequence). The DNA of the CDR3 is TGTGCCAGCAGCTTGTTCGGGGCGGGACAGCCCCAGCATTTT. Its translation: CASSLFGAGQPQHF.

The CDR3 coding sequence is TGTGCCAGCAGCTCGGGACAGCTCAATCAGCCCCAGCATTTT. Its protein product is CASSSGQLNQPQHF. The gene calls are TRBV9 and TRBJ1-5; 7 nucleotides align to TRBD1. CDR3 length: 14 amino acids. V dropped 4 bases and J dropped 3; count of bases not matched to a gene: 4. CDR1 and CDR2 (germline): SGDLS, YYNGEE.

This chain links TRBV2 with TRBJ2-4; the D gene is possibly TRBD2 (6 bases). The length of the CDR3 is 17 residues. CDR1 SNHLY and CDR2 FYNNEI come from the germline V gene. V was trimmed by 3 bases and J by 0 bases, leaving 15 bases between them. The CDR3 loop reads CASSDGRTVIAKNIQYF. The DNA for the CDR3 is TGTGCCAGCAGTGATGGGAGGACGGTAATAGCCAAAAACATTCAGTACTTC.

As to this clone: The sample contains more than one DNA sequence encoding this CDR3. The chain employs TRBV19 and TRBJ1-5; TRBD1 matches 7 bases. The ends lost 4 bases at V and 2 bases at J; junction bases unmatched: 2. Germline loops: CDR1 LNHDA, CDR2 SQIVND (reference sequence). The CDR3 runs to 14 residues. The DNA of the CDR3 is TGTGCCAGTAGTAGCCAGGGGGGCAATCAGCCCCAGCATTTT. Residues: CASSSQGGNQPQHF.

The CDR3 sequence: CASSFGGRGRLAKNIQYF. For the CDR3, the DNA is TGTGCCAGCAGTTTCGGGGGGAGGGGAAGACTAGCCAAAAACATTCAGTACTTC. The V gene is TRBV28, the J gene TRBJ2-4; 7 bases are shared with TRBD2. V shed 3 bases and J 0 bases; nucleotides not matched to a gene: 11. The CDR3 runs 18 residues. In germline, CDR1 is MDHEN, CDR2 SYDVKM.

The chain has TRBV27 and TRBJ2-2; 9 nucleotides match TRBD1. V trimming: 2 bases; J trimming: 3 bases; junction bases outside the gene matches: 1. Germline lookup yields CDR1 MNHEY and CDR2 SMNVEV (reference sequence). This CDR3 has 15 amino acids. In DNA, the CDR3 is TGTGCCAGCAGTTTAGGGACAGGGTACACCGGGGAGCTGTTTTTT. This encodes CASSLGTGYTGELFF.

The chain combines TRBV29-1 with TRBJ1-2; no reliable D call. The germline gives CDR1 SQVTM, CDR2 ANQGSEA. This CDR3 is 10 amino acids long. Trimming removed 3 bases at V and 8 bases at J, with 7 bases between. The CDR3 loop is CSVDPGGYTF. The CDR3 DNA sequence: TGCAGCGTTGACCCTGGCGGCTACACCTTC.

This clone appeared once. The chain carries TRBV4-3 and TRBJ2-1, with TRBD2 matching over 12 bases. Germline CDR1 reads LGHNA; CDR2 reads YSLEER. V was pared by 4 bases and J by 4 bases, with 5 bases of the junction left unmatched. The CDR3 covers 16 residues. CDR3 DNA: TGCGCCAGCAGCCCTTGGACTAGCGGGACATACAATGAGCAGTTCTTC. The encoded protein is CASSPWTSGTYNEQFF.